This TCR beta chain was sequenced for a study of cytomegalovirus exposure and HLA in healthy donors. Overall study findings and caveats: Upon later analysis, HLA-associated TCR beta chains proved more clonally expanded than other, equally common chains.

PCR primers comprised 60 Vbeta and 13 Jbeta primers. Data came from immunoSEQ multiplex PCR; TCRdb stores just in-frame clones and leaves some out. Found here are roughly 100,000 clones, about four fifths of them singletons; the top ten hold under 4.5%. Trimming took 2 bases from V and 2 from J; bases not matched to a gene: 9. The CDR3 loop spans 18 amino acids. The germline CDR1 and CDR2 sequences are WSHSY and SAAADI. For this clone: Its antigen is not known.

This clonotype was obtained from a female donor in good health and CMV-seropositive. The chain recombines TRBV10-2 with TRBJ2-5; TRBD2 matches at 12 bases. The sequencing input was PBMCs. For the CDR3, the DNA is TGCGCCAGCAGTGAGGGGGCTAGCGGGAGGGTAGGGCAAGAGACCCAGTACTTC. Its protein product is CASSEGASGRVGQETQYF.